This TCR beta chain was retrieved from a study of beta chain features in type 1 diabetes listed by TCRdb under 2018. At the level of the whole study: Mean age, gender distribution, total cell number and subset yield did not differ between patients and healthy donors. In the study, recently diagnosed type 1 diabetes patients and matched healthy donors were compared on the TCRB repertoires of their sorted circulating CD4+ T cell subsets. A total of around 110,000,000 sorted cells were examined across all samples, and RNA yield correlated strongly with the number of cells per subset. Regulatory and stem cell-like memory subsets were obtained from only 8 patients and roughly 8 healthy donors, while naive and central memory subsets were obtained from all 30 or so donors.

The entire isolated RNA was reverse transcribed using the High Capacity cDNA Reverse Transcription Kit, and thus expressed TCRB transcripts were sequenced. Naive, central memory and regulatory T cell samples underwent deep immunoSEQ sequencing, averaging about 3.57 million total reads per sample. Sorted cells were lysed in RLT buffer and RNA was extracted with DNase-treated RNeasy Micro or Mini kits, depending on cell number. To prevent cross-contamination, each cell subset was processed individually, whereas patient and healthy donor samples were processed jointly. Using the immunoSEQ multiplex PCR, TCRB sequences were amplified from cDNA into 87-bp fragments spanning the CDR3 region. Sequencing of the amplicons was performed on the Illumina HiSeq platform. The original methods were these. PCR bias was computationally corrected using synthetic template baselines, reads within Hamming distance 2 were collapsed, and singletons that could not be merged were discarded. Reads were aligned to IMGT to assign V, D and J genes, CDR3 length, and insertions or deletions at six rearrangement sites. Within each subset, clonotype counts were normalized to the number of sorted cells before true diversity and Gini coefficients were calculated with the tcR R package. The overlap coefficient, calculated on TCRB nucleotide sequences, was used to quantify repertoire sharing. As a proxy for the pre-selection repertoire, out-of-frame TCRB sequences from naive cells were analyzed. The table was pulled from immuneACCESS by TCRdb, which kept in-frame rearrangements only. Such tables lose some clones; where checked, under half of the loss comes from unresolved V genes, and the rest has no known cause. V and J calls and clone size come straight from that table; D and trimming were deduced from the DNA. The sample table contains 390,000 or so clones; only one count was recorded for about 14% of them. The leading ten clones occupy approximately 0.038% of the sample.

From each donor, a single peripheral blood sample of 100 to 150 mL on average was drawn into heparinised tubes. A BD FACSAria II was used to sort naive, central memory, regulatory and stem cell-like memory CD4+ T cells with a panel that included CD45RO, CCR7, CD25, CD127, CD95 and CD27. A purity above 98% was achieved for all sorted populations. Right away, PBMCs were isolated by Lymphoprep density gradient centrifugation and were stained directly, with no culture step. So that batch effects would be minimized, each experiment stained and sorted samples in pairs, pairing one healthy donor with one patient. This clone was picked up a small number of times. Its antigen is still unknown. The sample holds no much larger clone one base away, and base qualities are not on file. There are 14 amino acids in the CDR3, from cysteine to phenylalanine inclusive. The entry retains the CDR3 DNA only, 42 bases that are in frame from base 1. The germline V gene provides CDR1 SGHVS and CDR2 FNYEAQ. V is shortened by 1 base, J by 5 bases, and the region joining them spans 11 bases.

The investigation overall reported the following: Naive, central memory and regulatory TCRB repertoires appeared to be more similar among patients than among healthy donors. At VDJ recombination sites, type 1 diabetes patients had fewer insertions and more deleted nucleotides, which implies abnormalities in thymic rearrangement. PCR might favor shorter templates, but patient and control samples were amplified and corrected together, so any skew would affect both groups equally. In all four CD4+ subsets, TCRB CDR3 length was moderately but significantly shorter in type 1 diabetes patients. Because cDNA rather than genomic DNA was sequenced, highly expressing activated cells could have been over-represented, although no difference in activation and CD3 levels was found between groups. HLA sub-analyses involved small numbers of individuals, so any influence of HLA type on TCRB rearrangement remained unresolved.

The chain uses TRBV7-6 and TRBJ2-5; TRBD2 is perhaps the D gene, given 6 matching bases. This TCR came from a young man in good health. Material for sequencing was naive CD4+ T cells from blood. The intended sense of this specimen's cell subset or site label: true naive CD4+ T cells. This receptor carries the CDR3 CASSLVAAGETQYF. The DNA reads as follows: TGTGCCAGCAGCTTAGTAGCGGCGGGGGAGACCCAGTACTTC.